The source of this T cell receptor beta chain is a study of T cells in Graves' hyperthyroidism and ophthalmopathy. This clonotype has just a few counts. Diagnostic decisions used clinical symptoms, serum thyroxine and TRAb, thyroid ultrasound and orbital computed tomography. PBMCs were collected from an approximately 9.4 ml volume of fresh peripheral blood. The CDR3 length is 15 residues. J lost 2 bases, V lost 7 bases, and 5 bases had no gene match. Germline loops: CDR1 MNHNS, CDR2 SASEGT. RNA transcripts were the template for amplifying TCR beta CDR3 regions. Initially, a first-round RT-PCR of the TCR CDR3 employed the HTBI primer set. TCRdb re-called the multiplex PCR reads with MiXCR, one entry per CDR3 protein. The repertoire holds more than 600,000 distinct CDR3 sequences, about a sixth seen once, with around 7.7% in the top ten.

The V gene is TRBV6-1, the J gene TRBJ2-1; 10 bases agree with TRBD2. Material for sequencing was blood. This TCR was recovered from a man between 18 and 35 years old with Graves' hyperthyroidism. The CDR3 protein is CASNPLAGAYNEQFF. The CDR3, as DNA: TGTGCCAGCAATCCCCTAGCGGGGGCCTACAATGAGCAGTTCTTC.